The 14 T cell receptor beta chains given below trace back to one sample, sequenced in a study of response to subunit inactivated influenza vaccine. TCRdb fed the RT-PCR reads into MiXCR, producing one record per CDR3 protein. This table has 400,000 to 550,000 distinct CDR3 sequences, roughly 25% appearing once. Here the sequenced sample was CD4+ T cells sorted from PBMCs, taken roughly 5 days after vaccination. The origin of the receptors is a man aged 50 to 59 who received an inactivated influenza vaccine.

The V gene is TRBV6-2 or TRBV6-3, the J gene TRBJ2-7; no clear D gene. The germline V and J ends were trimmed by 2 bases and 3 bases, with 8 bases remaining between them. The germline CDR1 and CDR2 sequences are MNHEY and SVGEGT. The length of the CDR3 is 13 residues. In DNA form, the CDR3 reads TGTGCCAGCAGTTACGGGCTGCTCTACGAGCAGTACTTC. It yields the protein CASSYGLLYEQYF.

In DNA, the CDR3 is TGTGCCAGCAGCTTATCGGAGTCTTCAACCTACAATGAGCAGTTCTTC. Its protein is CASSLSESSTYNEQFF. The rearrangement uses TRBV7-2 and TRBJ2-1, with unresolved D. Germline V lookup: CDR1 SGHTA, CDR2 FQGNSA. The CDR3 runs 16 residues. Deletions cut 2 bases from V and 2 bases from J, with 13 bases between.

This rearrangement joins TRBV11-1 to TRBJ1-2; 8 bases are a match to TRBD1. The CDR3 totals 15 residues. V lost 3 bases to trimming and J lost 2 bases; unmatched junction nucleotides: 5. Germline assignment: CDR1 SGHAT and CDR2 FQDESV (reference sequence). The CDR3 nucleotides read TGTGCCAGCAGCTTCCTTGGACAGGGAAACTATGGCTACACCTTC. This codes for CASSFLGQGNYGYTF. The full variable domain, its missing parts supplied by reference TRBV11-1 and TRBJ1-2, is EAEVAQSPRYKITEKSQAVAFWCDPISGHATLYWYRQILGQGPELLVQFQDESVVDDSQLPKDRFSAERLKGVDSTLKIQPAELGDSAMYLCASSFLGQGNYGYTFGSGTRLTVV.

V is TRBV25-1 and J is TRBJ2-3, with D perhaps matching TRBD2 (6 bases). Germline loops: CDR1 MGHDK, CDR2 SYGVNS. V was cut by 2 bases and J by 2 bases, with 11 bases left in between. The CDR3 spans 15 residues. In DNA form, the CDR3 reads TGTGCCAGCAGTGAAGACGCGGGGCCCACAGATACGCAGTATTTT. Translating it yields CASSEDAGPTDTQYF.

In this sample, this clonotype turned up a few times. The rearrangement joins TRBV10-3 to TRBJ2-6; D is ambiguous. CDR1 is ENHRY, CDR2 SYGVKD, per germline. The germline V and J ends were trimmed by 0 bases and 0 bases, with 6 bases remaining between them. This CDR3 has 16 residues. This chain's CDR3 is CAISESRSSGANVLTF. Here the CDR3 DNA reads TGTGCCATCAGTGAGTCAAGGAGCTCTGGGGCCAACGTCCTGACTTTC.

The chain employs TRBV6-2 or TRBV6-3 and TRBJ2-1; no clear D gene. This CDR3 is built from 13 residues. Germline CDR1 and CDR2: MNHEY and SVGEGT. V lost 4 bases, J lost 12 bases, and 16 bases lay in between. CDR3 nucleotides: TGTGCCAGCAGTTTAGCTAGGGCCACCGGGCAGTTCTTC. Protein product: CASSLARATGQFF.

V and J are TRBV7-2 and TRBJ2-3, with TRBD2 matching over 8 bases. The V segment lost 0 bases and the J segment 7 bases; nucleotides outside the gene matches: 6. The CDR3 sequence is 15 residues long. The germline V gene encodes CDR1 SGHTA and CDR2 FQGNSA. Here the CDR3 DNA reads TGTGCCAGCAGCTTAGCGCCAACTAGCGGAAATACGCAGTATTTT. Its protein product is CASSLAPTSGNTQYF.

V gene TRBV6-1 combines with J gene TRBJ2-2, with a tentative D call TRBD1 (5 bases). Per the germline V gene, CDR1 is MNHNS and CDR2 is SASEGT. The germline V and J ends were trimmed by 6 bases and 2 bases, with 13 bases remaining between them. The CDR3 runs to 15 residues. CDR3 loop: CASRLGQLNTGELFF. CDR3 nucleotides: TGTGCCAGCAGGCTGGGGCAGCTAAACACCGGGGAGCTGTTTTTT.

This chain connects TRBV29-1 to TRBJ2-5, with TRBD1 identical over 11 bases. Germline V gene lookup returns CDR1 SQVTM and CDR2 ANQGSEA. The V segment lost 3 bases and the J segment 13 bases; nucleotides outside the gene matches: 19. The CDR3 is 16 residues long. The CDR3 coding sequence is TGCAGCGTTGACGGCCCGTGGGACAGGGGGGGGAGTAGTCTGTACTTC. Residues: CSVDGPWDRGGSSLYF.

This clonotype came up many times. This chain connects TRBV5-1 to TRBJ1-2; 7 positions match TRBD1. CDR1 and CDR2 from the germline V gene are SGHRS and YFSETQ. V lost 4 bases to trimming and J lost 2 bases; unmatched junction nucleotides: 8. This CDR3 is built from 15 residues. Here the CDR3 reads CASSSVEGANYGYTF. The DNA for the CDR3 is TGCGCCAGCAGCAGTGTGGAGGGGGCGAACTATGGCTACACCTTC.

The chain joins TRBV18 to TRBJ2-6, with D perhaps given as TRBD1 or TRBD2 (5 bases each). The CDR3 is made up of 17 amino acids. The V end was cut by 3 bases, the J end by 1 base, with 13 bases between. Per the germline V gene, CDR1 is KGHSH and CDR2 is LQKENI. The CDR3 bases are TGTGCCAGCTCACCGAGGGACGGACAATCTGGGGCCAACGTCCTGACTTTC. It specifies CASSPRDGQSGANVLTF. The full variable domain, completed using reference TRBV18 and TRBJ2-6, is NAGVMQNPRHLVRRRGQEARLRCSPMKGHSHVYWYRQLPEEGLKFMVYLQKENIIDESGMPKERFSAEFPKEGPSILRIQQVVRGDSAAYFCASSPRDGQSGANVLTFGAGSRLTVL.

There are a few counts of this clonotype. The chain is built from TRBV20-1 and TRBJ1-1, with D tentatively TRBD1 (5 bases). The germline CDR1 and CDR2 sequences are DFQATT and SNEGSKA (reference sequence). V was clipped by 6 bases and J by 0 bases, with 20 bases between them. This CDR3 comprises 16 residues. The CDR3 sequence is CSALGQRLHLNTEAFF. Here the CDR3 DNA reads TGCAGTGCCCTGGGGCAACGCCTCCACTTGAACACTGAAGCTTTCTTT.

Only one count was recorded for this clonotype. The V and J genes are TRBV27 and TRBJ2-1, with a possible D match to TRBD2 (7 bases). From germline, CDR1 is MNHEY and CDR2 SMNVEV (reference sequence). The CDR3 consists of 17 residues. Trimming cost V 3 bases and J 6 bases, with 21 bases left between them. CDR3 bases: TGTGCCAGCAGTTTTGAGGGTTGGTACAGGGAGGGCAATGAGCAGTTCTTC. Protein sequence: CASSFEGWYREGNEQFF.

In its sample, this clonotype was seen a few times. The rearrangement uses TRBV20-1 and TRBJ2-1, with TRBD2 matching over 9 bases. The CDR3 consists of 15 residues. J gave up 9 bases and V 0 bases, and 9 bases lay outside the gene matches. The V gene's germline CDR1 is DFQATT and CDR2 SNEGSKA (reference sequence). The CDR3 region has the DNA TGCAGTGCTAGAGATAGCGGGAGAAGATTAGGTGAGCAGTTCTTC. It specifies CSARDSGRRLGEQFF.